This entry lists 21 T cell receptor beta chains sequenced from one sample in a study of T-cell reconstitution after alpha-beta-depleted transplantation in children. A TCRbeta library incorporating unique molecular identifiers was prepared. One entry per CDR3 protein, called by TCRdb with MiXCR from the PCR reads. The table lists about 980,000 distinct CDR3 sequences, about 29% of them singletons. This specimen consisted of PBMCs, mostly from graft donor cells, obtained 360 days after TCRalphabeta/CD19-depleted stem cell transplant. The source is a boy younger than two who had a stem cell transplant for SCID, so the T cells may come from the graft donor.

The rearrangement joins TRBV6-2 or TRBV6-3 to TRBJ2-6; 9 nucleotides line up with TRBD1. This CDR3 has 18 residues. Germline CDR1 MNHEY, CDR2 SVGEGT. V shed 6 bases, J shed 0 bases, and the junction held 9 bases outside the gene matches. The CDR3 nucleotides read TGTGCCAGCAGACCTAAACAGGGGGCGAGCTCTGGGGCCAACGTCCTGACTTTC. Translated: CASRPKQGASSGANVLTF.

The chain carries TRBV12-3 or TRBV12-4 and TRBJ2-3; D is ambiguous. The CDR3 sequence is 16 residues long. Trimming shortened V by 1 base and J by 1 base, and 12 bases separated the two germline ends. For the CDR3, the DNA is TGTGCCAGCAGTTTAGGTTCGCGAGGAGGCACAGATACGCAGTATTTT. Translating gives CASSLGSRGGTDTQYF.

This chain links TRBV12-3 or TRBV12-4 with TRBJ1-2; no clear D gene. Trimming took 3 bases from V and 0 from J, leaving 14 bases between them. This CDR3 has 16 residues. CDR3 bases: TGTGCCAGCAGTTTTCTGGCTCCCCTCTCTAACTATGGCTACACCTTC. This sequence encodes CASSFLAPLSNYGYTF.

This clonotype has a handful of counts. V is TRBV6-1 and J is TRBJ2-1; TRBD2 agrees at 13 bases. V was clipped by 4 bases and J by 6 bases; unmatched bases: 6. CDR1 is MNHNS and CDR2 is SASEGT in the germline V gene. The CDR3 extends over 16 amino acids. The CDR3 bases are TGTGCCAGCAGTGGGGGACTAGCGGGGAGCTTCAATGAGCAGTTCTTC. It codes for CASSGGLAGSFNEQFF.

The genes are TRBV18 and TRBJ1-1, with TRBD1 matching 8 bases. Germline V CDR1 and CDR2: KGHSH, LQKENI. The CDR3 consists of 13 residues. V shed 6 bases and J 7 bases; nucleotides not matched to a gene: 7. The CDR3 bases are TGTGCCAGCTCGACCAGGGGGCGGGGTGAAGCTTTCTTT. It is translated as CASSTRGRGEAFF.

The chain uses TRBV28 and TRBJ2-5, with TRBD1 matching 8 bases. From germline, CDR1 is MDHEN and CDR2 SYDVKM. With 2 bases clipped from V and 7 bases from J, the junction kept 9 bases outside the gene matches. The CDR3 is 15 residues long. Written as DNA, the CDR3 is TGTGCCAGCAGTTTAGGGACAGGCGGTGGCAGGACCCAGTACTTC. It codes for CASSLGTGGGRTQYF.

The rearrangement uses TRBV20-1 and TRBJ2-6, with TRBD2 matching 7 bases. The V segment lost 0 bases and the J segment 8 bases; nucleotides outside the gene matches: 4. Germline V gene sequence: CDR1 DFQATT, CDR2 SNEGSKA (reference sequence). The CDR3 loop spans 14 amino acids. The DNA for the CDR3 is TGCAGTGCTAGAGATCGGGGGGAAACCAACGTCCTGACTTTC. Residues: CSARDRGETNVLTF.

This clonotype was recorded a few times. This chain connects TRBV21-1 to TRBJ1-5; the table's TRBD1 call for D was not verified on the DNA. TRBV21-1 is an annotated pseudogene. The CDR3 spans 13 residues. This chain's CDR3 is CASIARENQPQHF. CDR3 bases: TGTGCCAGCATCGCCAGGGAAAATCAGCCCCAGCATTTT.

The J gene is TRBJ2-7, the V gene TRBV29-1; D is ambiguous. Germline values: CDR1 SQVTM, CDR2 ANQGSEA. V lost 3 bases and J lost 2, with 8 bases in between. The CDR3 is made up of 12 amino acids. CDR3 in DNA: TGCAGCGTTGAGGCGGCCACCTACGAGCAGTACTTC. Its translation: CSVEAATYEQYF.

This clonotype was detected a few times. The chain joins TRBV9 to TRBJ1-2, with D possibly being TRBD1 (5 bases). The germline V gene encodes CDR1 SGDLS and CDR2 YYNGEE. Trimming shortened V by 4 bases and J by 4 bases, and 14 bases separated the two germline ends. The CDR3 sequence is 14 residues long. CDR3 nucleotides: TGTGCCAGCAGCCCCGATTTAGACAGCTATGGCTACACCTTC. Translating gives CASSPDLDSYGYTF. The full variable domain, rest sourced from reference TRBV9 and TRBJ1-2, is DSGVTQTPKHLITATGQRVTLRCSPRSGDLSVYWYQQSLDQGLQFLIQYYNGEERAKGNILERFSAQQFPDLHSELNLSSLELGDSALYFCASSPDLDSYGYTFGSGTRLTVV.

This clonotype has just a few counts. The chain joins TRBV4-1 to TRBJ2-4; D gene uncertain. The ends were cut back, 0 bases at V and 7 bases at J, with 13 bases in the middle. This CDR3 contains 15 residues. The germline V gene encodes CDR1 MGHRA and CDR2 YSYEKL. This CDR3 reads CASSQDKGPWNIQYF. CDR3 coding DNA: TGCGCCAGCAGCCAAGACAAAGGGCCGTGGAACATTCAGTACTTC.

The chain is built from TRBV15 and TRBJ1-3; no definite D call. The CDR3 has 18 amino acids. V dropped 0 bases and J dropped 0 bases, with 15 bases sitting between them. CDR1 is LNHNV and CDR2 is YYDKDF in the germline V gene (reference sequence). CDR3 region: CATSRDFRPGTSGNTIYF. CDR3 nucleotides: TGTGCCACCAGCAGAGACTTCCGACCGGGAACCTCTGGAAACACCATATATTTT. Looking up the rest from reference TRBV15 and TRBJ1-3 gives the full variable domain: DAMVIQNPRYQVTQFGKPVTLSCSQTLNHNVMYWYQQKSSQAPKLLFHYYDKDFNNEADTPDNFQSRRPNTSFCFLDIRSPGLGDTAMYLCATSRDFRPGTSGNTIYFGEGSWLTVV.

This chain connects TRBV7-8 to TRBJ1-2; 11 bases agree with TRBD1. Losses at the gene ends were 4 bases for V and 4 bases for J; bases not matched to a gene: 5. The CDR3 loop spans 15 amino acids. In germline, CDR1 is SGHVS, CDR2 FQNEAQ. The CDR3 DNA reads TGTGCCAGCAGCTCTGGGGACAGGGGGACCTATGGCTACACCTTC. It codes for CASSSGDRGTYGYTF.

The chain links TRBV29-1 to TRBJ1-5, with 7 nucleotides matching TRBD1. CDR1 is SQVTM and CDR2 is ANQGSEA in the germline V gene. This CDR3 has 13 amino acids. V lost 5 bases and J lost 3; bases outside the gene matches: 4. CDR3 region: CSVRQGVNQPQHF. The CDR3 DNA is TGCAGCGTTAGACAGGGAGTCAATCAGCCCCAGCATTTT. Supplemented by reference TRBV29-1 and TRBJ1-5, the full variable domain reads SAVISQKPSRDICQRGTSLTIQCQVDSQVTMMFWYRQQPGQSLTLIATANQGSEATYESGFVIDKFPISRPNLTFSTLTVSNMSPEDSSIYLCSVRQGVNQPQHFGDGTRLSIL.

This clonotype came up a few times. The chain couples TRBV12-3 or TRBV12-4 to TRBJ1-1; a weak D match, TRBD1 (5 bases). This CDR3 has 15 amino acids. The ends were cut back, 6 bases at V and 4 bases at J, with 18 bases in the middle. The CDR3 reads CASRPDGGRSTEAFF. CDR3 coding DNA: TGTGCCAGCAGACCGGACGGGGGGAGGAGCACTGAAGCTTTCTTT.

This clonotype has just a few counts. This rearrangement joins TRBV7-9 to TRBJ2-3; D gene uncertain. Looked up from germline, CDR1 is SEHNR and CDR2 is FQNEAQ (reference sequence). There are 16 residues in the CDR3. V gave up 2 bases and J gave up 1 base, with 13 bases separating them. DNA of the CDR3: TGTGCCAGCAGCTTAAAGCACCGCGAAGGCACAGATACGCAGTATTTT. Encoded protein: CASSLKHREGTDTQYF.

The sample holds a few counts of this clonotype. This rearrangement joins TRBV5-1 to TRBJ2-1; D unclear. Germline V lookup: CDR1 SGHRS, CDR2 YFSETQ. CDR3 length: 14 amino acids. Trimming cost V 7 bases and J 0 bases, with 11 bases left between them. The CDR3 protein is CASQSGDSYNEQFF. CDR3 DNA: TGCGCCAGCCAAAGTGGGGACTCCTACAATGAGCAGTTCTTC.

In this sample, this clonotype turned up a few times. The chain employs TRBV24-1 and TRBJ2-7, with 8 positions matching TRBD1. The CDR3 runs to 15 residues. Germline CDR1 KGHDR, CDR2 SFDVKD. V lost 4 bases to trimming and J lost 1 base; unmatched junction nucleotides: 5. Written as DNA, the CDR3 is TGTGCCACCAGTGAGGGGACAGGACTTTCCTACGAGCAGTACTTC. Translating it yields CATSEGTGLSYEQYF.

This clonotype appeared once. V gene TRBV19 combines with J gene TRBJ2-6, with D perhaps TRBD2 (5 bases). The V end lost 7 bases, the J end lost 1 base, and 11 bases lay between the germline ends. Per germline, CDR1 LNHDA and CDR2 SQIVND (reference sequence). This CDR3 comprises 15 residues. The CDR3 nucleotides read TGTGCCAGTACCTATCGAGGGTCTGGGGCCAACGTCCTGACTTTC. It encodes CASTYRGSGANVLTF.

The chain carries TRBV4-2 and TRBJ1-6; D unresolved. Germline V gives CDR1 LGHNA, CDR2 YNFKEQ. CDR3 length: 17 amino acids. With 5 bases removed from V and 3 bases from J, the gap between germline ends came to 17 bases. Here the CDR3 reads CASSFTGKGRYNSPLHF. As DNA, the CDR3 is TGTGCCAGCAGCTTCACCGGAAAAGGCCGCTATAATTCACCCCTCCACTTT.

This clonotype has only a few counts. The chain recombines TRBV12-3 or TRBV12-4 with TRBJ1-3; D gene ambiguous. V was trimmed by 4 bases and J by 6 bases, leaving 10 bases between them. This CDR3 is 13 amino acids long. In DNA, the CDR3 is TGTGCCAGCAGTTCAGGCTGGCAAAACACCATATATTTT. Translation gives CASSSGWQNTIYF.